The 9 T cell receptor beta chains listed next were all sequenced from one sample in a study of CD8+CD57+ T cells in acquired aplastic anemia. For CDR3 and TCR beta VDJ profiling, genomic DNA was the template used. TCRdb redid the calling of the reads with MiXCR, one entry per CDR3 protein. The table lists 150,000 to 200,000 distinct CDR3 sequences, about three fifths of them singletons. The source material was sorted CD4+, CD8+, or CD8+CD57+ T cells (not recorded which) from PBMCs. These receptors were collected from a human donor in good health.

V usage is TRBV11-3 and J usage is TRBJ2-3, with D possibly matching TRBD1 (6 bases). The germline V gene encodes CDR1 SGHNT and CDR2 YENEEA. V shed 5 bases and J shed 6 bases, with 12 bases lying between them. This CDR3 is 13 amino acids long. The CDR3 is CASSLRDTDTQYF. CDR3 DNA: TGTGCCAGCAGCCTCCGGGACACGGATACGCAGTATTTT.

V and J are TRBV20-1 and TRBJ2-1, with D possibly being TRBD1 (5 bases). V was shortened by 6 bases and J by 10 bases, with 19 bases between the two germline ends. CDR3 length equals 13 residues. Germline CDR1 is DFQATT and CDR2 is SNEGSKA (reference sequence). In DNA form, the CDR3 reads TGCAGTGCCGAGCACCAGGGCTCGCGGGAGCAGTTCTTC. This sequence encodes CSAEHQGSREQFF.

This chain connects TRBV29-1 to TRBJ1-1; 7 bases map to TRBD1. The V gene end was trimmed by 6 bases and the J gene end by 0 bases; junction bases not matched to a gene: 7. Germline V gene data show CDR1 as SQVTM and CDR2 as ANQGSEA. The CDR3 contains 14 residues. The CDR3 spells CSVIRGALNTEAFF. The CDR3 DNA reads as TGCAGCGTCATCAGGGGGGCCCTGAACACTGAAGCTTTCTTT.

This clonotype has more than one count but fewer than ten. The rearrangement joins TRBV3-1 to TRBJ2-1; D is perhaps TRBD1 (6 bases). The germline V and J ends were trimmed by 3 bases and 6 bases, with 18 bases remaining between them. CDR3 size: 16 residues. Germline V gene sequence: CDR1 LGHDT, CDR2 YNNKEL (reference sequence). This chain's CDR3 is CASSHMQDSVFNEQFF. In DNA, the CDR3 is TGTGCCAGCAGCCACATGCAGGACAGCGTGTTCAATGAGCAGTTCTTC.

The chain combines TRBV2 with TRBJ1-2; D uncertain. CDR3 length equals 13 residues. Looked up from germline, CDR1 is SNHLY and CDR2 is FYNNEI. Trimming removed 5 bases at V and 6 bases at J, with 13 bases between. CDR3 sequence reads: CASSQEPRNGYTF. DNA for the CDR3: TGTGCCAGCAGTCAGGAGCCTAGAAATGGCTACACCTTC.

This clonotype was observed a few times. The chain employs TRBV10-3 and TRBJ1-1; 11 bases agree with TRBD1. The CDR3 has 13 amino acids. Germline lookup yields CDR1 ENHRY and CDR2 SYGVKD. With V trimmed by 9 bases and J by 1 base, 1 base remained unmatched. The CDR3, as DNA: TGTGCCATTGGACAGGGGGCGAACACTGAAGCTTTCTTT. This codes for CAIGQGANTEAFF.

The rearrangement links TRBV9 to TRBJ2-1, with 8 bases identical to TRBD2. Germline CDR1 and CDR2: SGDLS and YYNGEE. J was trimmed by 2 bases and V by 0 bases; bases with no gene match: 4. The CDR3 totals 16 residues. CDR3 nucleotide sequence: TGTGCCAGCAGCGTAGGGGCGGGAGGACCCTACAATGAGCAGTTCTTC. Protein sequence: CASSVGAGGPYNEQFF.

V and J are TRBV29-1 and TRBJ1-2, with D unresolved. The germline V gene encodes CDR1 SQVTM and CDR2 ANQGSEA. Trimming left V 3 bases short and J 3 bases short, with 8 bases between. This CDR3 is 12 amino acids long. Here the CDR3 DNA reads TGCAGCGTTGAGACAATCGACTATGGCTACACCTTC. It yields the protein CSVETIDYGYTF. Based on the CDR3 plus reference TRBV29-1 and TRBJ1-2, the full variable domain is SAVISQKPSRDICQRGTSLTIQCQVDSQVTMMFWYRQQPGQSLTLIATANQGSEATYESGFVIDKFPISRPNLTFSTLTVSNMSPEDSSIYLCSVETIDYGYTFGSGTRLTVV.

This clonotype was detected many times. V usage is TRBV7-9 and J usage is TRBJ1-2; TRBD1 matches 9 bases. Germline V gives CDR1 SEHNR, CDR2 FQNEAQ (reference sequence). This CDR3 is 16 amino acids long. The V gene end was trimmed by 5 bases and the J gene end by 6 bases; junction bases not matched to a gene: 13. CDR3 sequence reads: CASSLGTGNPGDGYTF. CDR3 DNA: TGTGCCAGCAGCCTCGGGACAGGGAACCCCGGCGATGGCTACACCTTC.